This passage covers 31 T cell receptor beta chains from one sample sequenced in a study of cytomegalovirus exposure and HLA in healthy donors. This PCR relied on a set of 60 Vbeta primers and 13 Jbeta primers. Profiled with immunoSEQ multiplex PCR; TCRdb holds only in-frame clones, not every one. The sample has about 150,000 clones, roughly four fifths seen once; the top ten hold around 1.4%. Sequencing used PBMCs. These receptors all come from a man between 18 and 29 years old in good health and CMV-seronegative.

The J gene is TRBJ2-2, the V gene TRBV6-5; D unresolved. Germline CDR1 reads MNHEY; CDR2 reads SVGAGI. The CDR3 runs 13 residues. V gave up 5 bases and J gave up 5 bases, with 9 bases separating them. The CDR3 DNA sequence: TGTGCCAGCAGTCTACGTCAAACCGGGGAGCTGTTTTTT. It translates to CASSLRQTGELFF.

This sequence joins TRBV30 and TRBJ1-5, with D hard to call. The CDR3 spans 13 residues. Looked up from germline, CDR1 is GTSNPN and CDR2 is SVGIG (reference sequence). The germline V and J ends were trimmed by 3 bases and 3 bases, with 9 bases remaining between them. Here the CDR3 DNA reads TGTGCCTGGAGCCGGTCCTCCAATCAGCCCCAGCATTTT. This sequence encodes CAWSRSSNQPQHF.

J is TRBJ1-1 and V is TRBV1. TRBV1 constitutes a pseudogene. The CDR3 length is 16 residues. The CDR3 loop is CTSGLGGGPEVGVAFF. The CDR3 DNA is TGCACCAGCGGCCTGGGGGGAGGCCCGGAGGTGGGAGTAGCTTTCTTT.

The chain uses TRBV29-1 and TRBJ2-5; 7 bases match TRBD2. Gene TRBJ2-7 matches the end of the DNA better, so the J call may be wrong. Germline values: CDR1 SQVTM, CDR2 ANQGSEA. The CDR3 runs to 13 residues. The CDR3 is CSVGGGRTYEQYF. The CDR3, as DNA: TGCAGCGTTGGGGGCGGGAGAACCTACGAGCAGTACTTC.

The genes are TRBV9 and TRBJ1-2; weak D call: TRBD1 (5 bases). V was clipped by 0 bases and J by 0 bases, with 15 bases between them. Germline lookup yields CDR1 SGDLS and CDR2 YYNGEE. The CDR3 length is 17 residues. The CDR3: CASSVVGWGGPNYGYTF. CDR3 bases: TGTGCCAGCAGCGTAGTGGGGTGGGGCGGACCTAACTATGGCTACACCTTC.

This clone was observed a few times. The CDR3 reads CASSYLSYRGRGGGELFF. CDR3 DNA sequence: TGTGCCAGCAGCTACCTATCGTACAGGGGCCGAGGGGGCGGGGAGCTGTTTTTT. The chain links TRBV7-9 to TRBJ2-2, with 7 bases lining up with TRBD1. V gave up 4 bases and J gave up 7 bases; unmatched junction bases: 18. From germline, CDR1 is SEHNR and CDR2 FQNEAQ (reference sequence). CDR3 length: 18 amino acids.

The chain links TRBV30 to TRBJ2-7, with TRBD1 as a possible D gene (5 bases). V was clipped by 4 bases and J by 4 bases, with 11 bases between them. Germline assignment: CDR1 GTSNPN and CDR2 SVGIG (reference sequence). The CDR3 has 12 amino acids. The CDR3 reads CAWTDRAYEQYF. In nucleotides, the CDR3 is TGTGCCTGGACCGACAGAGCATACGAGCAGTACTTC. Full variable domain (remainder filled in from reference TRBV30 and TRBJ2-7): SQTIHQWPATLVQPVGSPLSLECTVEGTSNPNLYWYRQAAGRGLQLLFYSVGIGQISSEVPQNLSASRPQDRQFILSSKKLLLSDSGFYLCAWTDRAYEQYFGPGTRLTVT.

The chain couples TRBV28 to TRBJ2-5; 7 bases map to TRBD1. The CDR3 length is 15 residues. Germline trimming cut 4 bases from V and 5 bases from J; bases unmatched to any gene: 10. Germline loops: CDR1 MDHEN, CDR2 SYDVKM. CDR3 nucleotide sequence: TGTGCCAGCAGTTCCCCTGGACAGGTGCTGGAGACCCAGTACTTC. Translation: CASSSPGQVLETQYF.

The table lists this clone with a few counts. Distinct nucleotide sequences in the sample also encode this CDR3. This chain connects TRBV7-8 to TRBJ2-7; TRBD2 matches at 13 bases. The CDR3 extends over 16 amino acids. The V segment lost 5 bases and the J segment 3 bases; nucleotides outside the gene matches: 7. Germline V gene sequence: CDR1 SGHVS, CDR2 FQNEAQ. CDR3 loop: CASSPYRLAGGYEQYF. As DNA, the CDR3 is TGTGCCAGCAGCCCCTACCGACTAGCGGGGGGCTACGAGCAGTACTTC.

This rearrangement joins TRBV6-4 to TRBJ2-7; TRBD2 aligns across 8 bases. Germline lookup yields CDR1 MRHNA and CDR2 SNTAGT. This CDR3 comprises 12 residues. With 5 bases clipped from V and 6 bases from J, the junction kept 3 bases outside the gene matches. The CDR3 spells CASSPGGGEQYF. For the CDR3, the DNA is TGTGCCAGCAGTCCGGGGGGGGGCGAGCAGTACTTC.

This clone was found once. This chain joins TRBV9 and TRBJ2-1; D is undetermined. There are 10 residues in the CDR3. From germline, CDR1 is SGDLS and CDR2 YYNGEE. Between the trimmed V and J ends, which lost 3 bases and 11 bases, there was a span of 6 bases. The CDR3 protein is CASSAVKQFF. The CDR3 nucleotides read TGTGCCAGCAGCGCCGTAAAGCAGTTCTTC.

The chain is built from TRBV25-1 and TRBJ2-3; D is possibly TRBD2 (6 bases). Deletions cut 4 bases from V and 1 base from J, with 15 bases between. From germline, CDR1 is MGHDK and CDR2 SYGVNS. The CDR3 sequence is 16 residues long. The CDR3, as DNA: TGTGCCAGCAGTGTCCCATTTAGGGAGGGCACAGATACGCAGTATTTT. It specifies CASSVPFREGTDTQYF.

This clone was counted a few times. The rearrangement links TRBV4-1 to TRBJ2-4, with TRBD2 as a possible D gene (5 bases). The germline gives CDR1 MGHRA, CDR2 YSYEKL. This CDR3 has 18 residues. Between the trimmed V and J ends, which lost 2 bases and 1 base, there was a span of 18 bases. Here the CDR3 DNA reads TGCGCCAGCAGCCAATTTTTCCCGGGGAGTGCGGCCAAAAACATTCAGTACTTC. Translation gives CASSQFFPGSAAKNIQYF.

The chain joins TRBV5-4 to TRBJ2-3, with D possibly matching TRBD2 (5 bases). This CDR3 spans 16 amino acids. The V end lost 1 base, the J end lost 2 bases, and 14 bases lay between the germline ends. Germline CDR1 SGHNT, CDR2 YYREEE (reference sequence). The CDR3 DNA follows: TGTGCCAGCAGCTTGAGAAGGGAGCACTCCACAGATACGCAGTATTTT. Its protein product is CASSLRREHSTDTQYF. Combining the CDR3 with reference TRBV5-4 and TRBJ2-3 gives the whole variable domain ETGVTQSPTHLIKTRGQQVTLRCSSQSGHNTVSWYQQALGQGPQFIFQYYREEENGRGNFPPRFSGLQFPNYSSELNVNALELDDSALYLCASSLRREHSTDTQYFGPGTRLTVL.

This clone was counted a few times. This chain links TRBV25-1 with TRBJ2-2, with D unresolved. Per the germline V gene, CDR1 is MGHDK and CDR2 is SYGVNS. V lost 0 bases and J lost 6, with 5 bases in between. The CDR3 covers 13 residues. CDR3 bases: TGTGCCAGCAGTGAATACCTCCCCGGGGAGCTGTTTTTT. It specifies CASSEYLPGELFF.

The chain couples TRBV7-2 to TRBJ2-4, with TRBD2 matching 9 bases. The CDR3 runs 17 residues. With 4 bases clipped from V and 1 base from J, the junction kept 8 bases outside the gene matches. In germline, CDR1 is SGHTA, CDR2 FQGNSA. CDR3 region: CASSSPGLADAKNIQYF. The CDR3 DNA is TGTGCCAGCAGCTCCCCGGGACTAGCAGACGCCAAAAACATTCAGTACTTC.

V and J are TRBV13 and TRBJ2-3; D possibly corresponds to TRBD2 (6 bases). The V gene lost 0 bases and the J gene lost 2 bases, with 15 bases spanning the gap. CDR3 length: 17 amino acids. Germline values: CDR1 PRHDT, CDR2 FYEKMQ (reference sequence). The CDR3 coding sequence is TGTGCCAGCAGCTTAGGTTGGGACTCCTCAAACACAGATACGCAGTATTTT. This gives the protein CASSLGWDSSNTDTQYF. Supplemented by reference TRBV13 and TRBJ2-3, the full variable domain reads AAGVIQSPRHLIKEKRETATLKCYPIPRHDTVYWYQQGPGQDPQFLISFYEKMQSDKGSIPDRFSAQQFSDYHSELNMSSLELGDSALYFCASSLGWDSSNTDTQYFGPGTRLTVL.

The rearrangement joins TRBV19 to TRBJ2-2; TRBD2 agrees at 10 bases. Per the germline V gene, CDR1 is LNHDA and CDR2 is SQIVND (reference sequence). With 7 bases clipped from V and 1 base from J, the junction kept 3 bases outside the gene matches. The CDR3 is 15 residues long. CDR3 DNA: TGTGCCAGTATGAAGCGGGAGGGGAACACCGGGGAGCTGTTTTTT. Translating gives CASMKREGNTGELFF. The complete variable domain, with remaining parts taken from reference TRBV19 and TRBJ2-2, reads DGGITQSPKYLFRKEGQNVTLSCEQNLNHDAMYWYRQDPGQGLRLIYYSQIVNDFQKGDIAEGYSVSREKKESFPLTVTSAQKNPTAFYLCASMKREGNTGELFFGEGSRLTVL.

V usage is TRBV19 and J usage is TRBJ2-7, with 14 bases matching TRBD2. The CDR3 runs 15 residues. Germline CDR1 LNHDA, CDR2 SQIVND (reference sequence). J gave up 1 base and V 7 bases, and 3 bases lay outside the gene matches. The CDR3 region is CASTGTSGSSYEQYF. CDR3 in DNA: TGTGCCAGTACCGGGACTAGCGGGAGTTCCTACGAGCAGTACTTC.

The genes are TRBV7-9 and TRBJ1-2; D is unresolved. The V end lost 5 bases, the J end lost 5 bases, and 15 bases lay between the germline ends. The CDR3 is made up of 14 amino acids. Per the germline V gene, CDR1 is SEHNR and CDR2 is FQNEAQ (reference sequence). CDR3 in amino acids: CASSPVSLRYGYTF. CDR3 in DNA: TGTGCCAGCAGCCCTGTCTCCCTGAGATATGGCTACACCTTC. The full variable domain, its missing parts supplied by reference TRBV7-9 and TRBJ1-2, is DTGVSQNPRHKITKRGQNVTFRCDPISEHNRLYWYRQTLGQGPEFLTYFQNEAQLEKSRLLSDRFSAERPKGSFSTLEIQRTEQGDSAMYLCASSPVSLRYGYTFGSGTRLTVV.

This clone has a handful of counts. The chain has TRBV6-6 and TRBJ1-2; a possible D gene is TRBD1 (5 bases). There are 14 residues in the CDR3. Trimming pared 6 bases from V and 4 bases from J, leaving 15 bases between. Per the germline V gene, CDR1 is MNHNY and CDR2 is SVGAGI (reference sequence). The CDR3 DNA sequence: TGTGCCAGCAGAACCGACAGCCTGGGCTATGGCTACACCTTC. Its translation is CASRTDSLGYGYTF.

The CDR3 nucleotides are TGTGCCAGCAGCGTAGGGGGGGGGAATCAGCCCCAGCATTTT. The encoded protein is CASSVGGGNQPQHF. The chain couples TRBV9 to TRBJ1-5, with a weak D call TRBD1 (5 bases). Germline lookup yields CDR1 SGDLS and CDR2 YYNGEE. The CDR3 has 14 amino acids. V was shortened by 0 bases and J by 4 bases, with 8 bases between the two germline ends.

CDR3 nucleotides: TGTGCCAGCAGTGACCGTAGCGGGGTGAAGGAAGATACGCAGTATTTT. It encodes CASSDRSGVKEDTQYF. This chain joins TRBV6-1 and TRBJ2-3; TRBD2 matches at 8 bases. V lost 3 bases and J lost 5; bases outside the gene matches: 10. CDR3 length equals 16 residues. Germline V lookup: CDR1 MNHNS, CDR2 SASEGT.

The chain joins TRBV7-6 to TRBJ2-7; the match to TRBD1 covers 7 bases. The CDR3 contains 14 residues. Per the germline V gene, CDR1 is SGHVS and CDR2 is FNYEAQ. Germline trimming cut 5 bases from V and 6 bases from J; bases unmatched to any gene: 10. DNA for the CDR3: TGTGCCAGCAGCCCCGAGACAGGGTGGACCGAGCAGTACTTC. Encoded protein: CASSPETGWTEQYF.

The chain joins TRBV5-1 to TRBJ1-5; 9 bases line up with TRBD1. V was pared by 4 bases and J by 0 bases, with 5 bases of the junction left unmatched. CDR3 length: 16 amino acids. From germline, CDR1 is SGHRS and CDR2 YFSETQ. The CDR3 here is CASSTGTGSSNQPQHF. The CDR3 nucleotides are TGCGCCAGCAGCACCGGGACAGGGTCTAGCAATCAGCCCCAGCATTTT.

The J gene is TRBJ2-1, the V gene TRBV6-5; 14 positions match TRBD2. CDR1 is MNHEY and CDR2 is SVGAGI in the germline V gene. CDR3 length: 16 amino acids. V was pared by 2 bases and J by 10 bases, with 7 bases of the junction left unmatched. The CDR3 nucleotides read TGTGCCAGCAGTTACGCATGGACTAGCGGGAGGACCGAGCAGTTCTTC. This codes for CASSYAWTSGRTEQFF.

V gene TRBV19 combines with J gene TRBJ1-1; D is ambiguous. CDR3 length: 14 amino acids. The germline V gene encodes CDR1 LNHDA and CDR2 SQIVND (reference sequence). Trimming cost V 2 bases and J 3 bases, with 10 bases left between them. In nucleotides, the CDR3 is TGTGCCAGTAGTATATCACCCGGGGACACTGAAGCTTTCTTT. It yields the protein CASSISPGDTEAFF.

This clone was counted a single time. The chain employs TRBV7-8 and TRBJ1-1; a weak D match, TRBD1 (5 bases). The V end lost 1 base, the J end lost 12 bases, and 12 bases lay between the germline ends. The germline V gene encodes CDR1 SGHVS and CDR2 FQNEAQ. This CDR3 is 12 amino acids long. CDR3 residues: CASSLGGVGTFF. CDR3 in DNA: TGTGCCAGCAGCTTAGGGGGGGTTGGTACTTTCTTT.

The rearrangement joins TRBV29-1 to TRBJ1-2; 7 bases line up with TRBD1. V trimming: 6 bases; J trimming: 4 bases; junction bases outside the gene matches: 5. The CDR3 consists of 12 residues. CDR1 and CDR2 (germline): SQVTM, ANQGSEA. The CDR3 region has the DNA TGCAGCGTCGTACAGGGGACCTATGGCTACACCTTC. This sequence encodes CSVVQGTYGYTF.

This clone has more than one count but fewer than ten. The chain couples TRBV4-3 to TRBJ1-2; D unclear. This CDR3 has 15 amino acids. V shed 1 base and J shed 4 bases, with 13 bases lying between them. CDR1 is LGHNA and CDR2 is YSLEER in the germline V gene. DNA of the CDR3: TGCGCCAGCAGCCAAGGTGAGGGCCCGAGCTATGGCTACACCTTC. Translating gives CASSQGEGPSYGYTF.

The CDR3 DNA reads TGTGCCAGTAGTATAGGGTTGGAGTATTCGAGAGAGCAGTACTTC. Its protein product is CASSIGLEYSREQYF. The J gene is TRBJ2-7, the V gene TRBV19; D is uncertain. Germline V CDR1 and CDR2: LNHDA, SQIVND (reference sequence). Between the trimmed V and J ends, which lost 1 base and 7 bases, there was a span of 17 bases. CDR3 length: 15 amino acids.